The rows below give T cell receptor beta chains drawn from one sample of a study of T cells in Graves' hyperthyroidism and ophthalmopathy. TCRdb redid the calling of the multiplex PCR reads with MiXCR, one entry per CDR3 protein. Seen here are 350,000 or so distinct CDR3 sequences, less than 20% observed once, and the top ten hold around 15%. The specimen sequenced was blood. All receptors derive from a woman aged 40 to 50 with Graves' ophthalmopathy. Both conserved end residues are part of each CDR3. A D gene is named only where the DNA matches it firmly. Clone size is stated in some rows and not others, as once, few, many or a class when expanded.

v_gene	j_gene	d_gene	abundance	CDR3nt	CDR3aa
TRBV19	TRBJ2-2	-	many	TGTGCCAGTACCCTTGCGGGCACCGGGGAGCTGTTTTTT	CASTLAGTGELFF
TRBV7-2	TRBJ1-2	-	many	TGTGCCAGCAGCTTATTGGGCGGAGCAGCTAACTATGGCTACACCTTC	CASSLLGGAANYGYTF
TRBV20-1	TRBJ2-5	TRBD2	many	TGCAGTGCCAATTTAGCGGGGGTTCAAGAGACCCAGTACTTC	CSANLAGVQETQYF
TRBV6-5	TRBJ2-2	-	many	TGTGCCAGCAGTTACACGGATATCACCGGGGAGCTGTTTTTT	CASSYTDITGELFF
TRBV12-3/TRBV12-4	TRBJ1-5	-	many	TGTGCCAGCAGTCACAGGGTTCAGCCCCAGCATTTT	CASSHRVQPQHF
TRBV28	TRBJ1-5	TRBD1	-	TGTGCCAGCAGTAGAGGACAGGGCGGCCAGCCCCAGCATTTT	CASSRGQGGQPQHF
TRBV15	TRBJ1-2	-	-	TGTGCCACCAGCGCTAGACGGAGTAGCTATGGCTACACCTTC	CATSARRSSYGYTF
TRBV19	TRBJ1-2	-	-	TGTGCCAGTAGCCCGGCCGCAGGGGTTGGCTACACCTTC	CASSPAAGVGYTF
TRBV13	TRBJ2-5	-	many	TGTGCCAGCAGCCACCCGACAGTCCAAGAGACCCAGTACTTC	CASSHPTVQETQYF
TRBV12-3/TRBV12-4	TRBJ1-5	TRBD1	many	TGTGCCAGCAGTACCGGAGACAGGGGTAACAATCAGCCCCAGCATTTT	CASSTGDRGNNQPQHF
TRBV27	TRBJ2-2	-	many	TGTGCCAGCAAAGGAGGGGGCCACGGGGAGCTGTTTTTT	CASKGGGHGELFF
TRBV28	TRBJ2-5	-	many	TGTGCCAGCAGTTTAGGCTTGGACGGTGAGACCCAGTACTTC	CASSLGLDGETQYF
TRBV12-3/TRBV12-4	TRBJ2-1	TRBD2	many	TGTGCCAGCAGTCCGCGGGAGGGCTGGCACAATGAGCAGTTCTTC	CASSPREGWHNEQFF
TRBV19	TRBJ2-7	-	-	TGTGCCAGTAGTATAGCCGGGCAGGGGCACTACGAGCAGTACTTC	CASSIAGQGHYEQYF
TRBV14	TRBJ1-1	-	-	TGTGCCAGCAGCCCTTGGACAGTCGCGGAGAACACTGAAGCTTTCTTT	CASSPWTVAENTEAFF
TRBV12-3/TRBV12-4	TRBJ1-1	-	many	TGTGCCAGCAGCCCACAGGCCAGGTTGAACACTGAAGCTTTCTTT	CASSPQARLNTEAFF
TRBV29-1	TRBJ2-7	TRBD2	many	TGCAGCGTCGAGACTAGCGTCTCCTACGAGCAGTACTTC	CSVETSVSYEQYF
TRBV5-1	TRBJ1-5	-	many	TGCGCCAGCAGCTTGGAAGGGGGAAAGCGGGGGCAGCCCCAGCATTTT	CASSLEGGKRGQPQHF